One and the same sample provided the 3 T cell receptor beta chains below, sequenced in a study of blood T cell repertoires in COVID-19. The assay was immunoSEQ multiplex PCR, and TCRdb's table has in-frame clones only and misses some. This repertoire shows under 450,000 clones, around 89% found once; its top ten account for 1.5% to 1.7%. The sample was peripheral blood. Receptor source: a woman aged 40 to 55 with COVID-19, enrolled during active disease.

The V and J genes are TRBV6-1 and TRBJ1-2; the D gene is possibly TRBD1 (6 bases). Germline V gene lookup returns CDR1 MNHNS and CDR2 SASEGT. There are 14 residues in the CDR3. The V end was cut by 2 bases, the J end by 3 bases, with 10 bases between. CDR3 sequence reads: CASSETGYDYGYTF. The CDR3 DNA reads as TGTGCCAGCAGTGAAACAGGGTACGACTATGGCTACACCTTC.

This clone occurred once. CDR3 sequence reads: CATSRGLRDYEQYF. The CDR3, as DNA: TGTGCCACCAGCAGGGGGTTGCGGGACTACGAGCAGTACTTC. The rearrangement uses TRBV15 and TRBJ2-7; tentatively, D is TRBD2 (6 bases). V gave up 3 bases and J gave up 3 bases, with 12 bases separating them. The CDR3 is made up of 14 amino acids. The V gene's germline CDR1 is LNHNV and CDR2 YYDKDF (reference sequence).

The chain recombines TRBV2 with TRBJ1-5; maybe TRBD1 (6 bases). From germline, CDR1 is SNHLY and CDR2 FYNNEI. V was clipped by 5 bases and J by 2 bases, with 19 bases between them. The CDR3 extends over 17 amino acids. This chain's CDR3 is CASSPGHLLLGNQPQHF. CDR3 bases: TGTGCCAGCAGTCCGGGACACCTTCTTTTGGGCAATCAGCCCCAGCATTTT.